This T cell receptor (beta chain) was captured by sequencing in a study of T cells in Graves' hyperthyroidism and ophthalmopathy. Germline trimming cut 6 bases from V and 2 bases from J; bases unmatched to any gene: 10. Germline CDR1 is SGHAT and CDR2 is FQNNGV. The CDR3 runs to 16 residues. The CDR3 regions of TCR beta were amplified from RNA transcripts. In the first-round RT-PCR of the TCR CDR3, the HTBI primer set was used. Each CDR3 protein gets one entry after TCRdb re-called the multiplex PCR reads with MiXCR. The repertoire includes approximately 610,000 distinct CDR3 sequences, over 12% of them detected once, and approximately 4.3% sits in the top ten. Each diagnosis was grounded in clinical symptoms, serum thyroxine and TRAb, thyroid ultrasound, and orbital computed tomography. The study's findings and limits: A model of 13 V-J pairs discriminated ophthalmopathy from stable hyperthyroidism.

This clonotype was found many times. Its target is not known. This may be a read error: a much more frequent sequence differs by one nucleotide. Sequenced material: blood. The chain carries TRBV11-2 and TRBJ2-7; TRBD1 agrees at 10 bases. The origin of this receptor is a woman between 40 and 50 years old with Graves' ophthalmopathy. The CDR3 DNA is TGTGCCAGCAGGCGCGTCCCCGGGACAGGGGCCTACGAGCAGTACTTC. Translation: CASRRVPGTGAYEQYF.